The source of this T cell receptor (beta chain) is a study of shared clonotypes between healthy human individuals (dated by TCRdb to 2020 to 2022). Study-wide context: Two women and three men aged 18 to 49 years were included in the cohort. For each donor, CD4 naive and CD4 memory were each run on three plates, CD8 naive on two plates, and CD8 memory on one plate. Between about 0.8 and 8.9 billion PBMCs per donor were obtained by leukapheresis. To estimate repertoire size and how much clonotypes are shared between individuals, the study performed deep sequencing of blood TCR repertoires from roughly five healthy adults. Libraries were prepared and TCR repertoires were sequenced by different laboratories using diverse techniques, in order to increase sequencing depth and limit assay-specific biases.

On the study overall, not on this receptor specifically: Based on pairwise subsampling, the degree of clonotype sharing among donors was expected to be affected by sequencing depth. When a handful of donors were compared, the shared fraction of clonotypes was about 5.4% for naive CD4, about 4% for naive CD8, 2.3% for memory CD4, and under 0.5% for memory CD8. Clonotypes shared by all four sorted-subset donors showed higher generation probabilities than non-shared clonotypes. Because the study included only a small number of donors, the genetic and exposure-history diversity represented was limited. Naive subsets generally had larger estimated clonotype richness than memory subsets. Rarefaction of sorted-subset datasets indicated incomplete sequencing despite the large sequencing depth. Sampling was restricted to blood, and TCR repertoires in tissues likely differ from the TCR repertoires found in blood.

Healthy HIV-negative adults with no recently reported acute infections or vaccinations were included as donors. Every donor was a Caucasian adult living in Nashville, Tennessee, USA. CD4+ T cells were enriched through magnetic negative selection, after which naive cells were positively selected on CD45RA and the remaining negative fraction served as the memory subset. Blood was collected by leukapheresis, and PBMCs were isolated by Ficoll-Histopaque density gradient centrifugation and then cryopreserved in liquid nitrogen vapor phase. Analytical flow cytometry was used to check the purity and quantity of every magnetically sorted T cell population. Genomic DNA was isolated from each sorted fraction and quantified by UV absorbance on a Nanodrop 2000c. This clone was detected only once. The antigen it binds to is not known. No much larger clone is present one base from it, and per-base qualities are unavailable.

Using the deep immunoSEQ assay, TCR CDR3 regions were amplified from genomic DNA by multiplex PCR. Genomic DNA extracted from each cell subset was distributed evenly over all wells of several immunoSEQ 96-well plates, and each plate served as one replicate. For sorted subsets, about 220 ng of genomic DNA, equivalent to around 31,000 T cell genomes, went into each replicate PCR. Purified libraries were measured with a Qubit 3.0 fluorometer, size-checked on a Bioanalyzer 2100, and measured again with the KAPA Library Quantification kit. Every immunoSEQ 96-well plate was sequenced on a separate single-read 150-cycle Illumina NextSeq 550 flow cell. The study's own analysis went as follows. The immunoSEQ output contained only junctional sequences without quality scores, so filtering could not match that applied to full-length reads. To assign V/J genes and CDR3, sequences were annotated against IMGT germline references using PyIR, a Python wrapper for IgBLAST v1.9. Any read was removed if the V/J assignment was weak (E-value above 1e-6), the CDR3 was missing, or the read contained stop codons, out-of-frame junctions, or ambiguous translated residues. V3J clonotypes were defined as sequences sharing the same inferred V gene, J gene, and CDR3 amino acid sequence. Percentage overlap between repertoires was calculated by dividing the number of shared unique clonotypes by the size of the smaller repertoire. Richness of each repertoire was evaluated using RTK rarefaction, the Chao1 estimator, and Recon v2.1 estimates of unobserved clonotypes. Generation probabilities were computed with OLGA for all TCRbeta clonotypes obtained by the gDNA method from several donors. The immuneACCESS repertoire file appears here via TCRdb, limited to in-frame rearrangements. These files lack a portion of the clones; in checked studies, under half of the deficit traces to unresolved V genes, and the cause of the others is not known. V and J calls and clone size are copied from that table; D and trimming were computed from the DNA. Within this sample are about 1.4 million clones, with about 96% of them counted one time only. More than 0.9% of the sample lies in the top ten.

For this chain, trimming is 8 bases at the V end and 5 bases at the J end, and the number of junction bases without a gene match is 8. Looking up the germline V gene yields CDR1 SNHLY and CDR2 FYNNEI. There are 15 amino acids in the CDR3, from cysteine to phenylalanine inclusive. This entry keeps only the CDR3 DNA: 45 bases, framed from base 1. The sequence was collected from a man aged 30-40 years in good health. The chain couples TRBV2 to TRBJ2-2, and TRBD1 aligns with 10 junction nucleotides. Specimen: naive CD4+ T cells sorted from blood. The cell subset or site label of this sample denotes: CD45RA+ positively selected. CDR3 loop: CASDGQGVSTGELFF. The sequenced DNA is TGTGCCAGCGACGGACAGGGGGTTTCGACCGGGGAGCTGTTTTTT.